This is a list of T cell receptor beta chains from one sample in a study of cytomegalovirus exposure and HLA in healthy donors. The table came from immunoSEQ multiplex PCR; TCRdb's copy has only in-frame clones and leaves some out. The sample consists of about 98,000 clones, about 90% of them appearing once. Sequenced sample: PBMCs. The receptor source for this set is a man aged 18 to 30 in good health and CMV-seropositive. CDR3s include the opening cysteine and the closing phenylalanine or tryptophan. The order of the fields is J gene, V gene, D gene, clone size, CDR3 DNA, CDR3 protein. D genes are given only for firm matches. Size values are once, few and many counts, or a class for expanded clones, and some rows have none.

j_call: TRBJ2-3
v_call: TRBV27
d_call: NA
clone_size: NA
cdr3_nt: TGTGCCAGCAGCTTACACAATTCAGATACGCAGTATTTT
cdr3_aa: CASSLHNSDTQYF

j_call: TRBJ2-7
v_call: TRBV19
d_call: NA
clone_size: NA
cdr3_nt: TGTGCCAGTAGTATTACCGGGAGCGACTACGAGCAGTACTTC
cdr3_aa: CASSITGSDYEQYF

j_call: TRBJ2-1
v_call: TRBV20-1
d_call: TRBD1
clone_size: NA
cdr3_nt: TGCAGTGCCAACAGGGGCAATGAGCAGTTCTTC
cdr3_aa: CSANRGNEQFF

j_call: TRBJ2-7
v_call: TRBV6-5
d_call: TRBD1
clone_size: NA
cdr3_nt: TGTGCCAGCAGTTACGGACAGGTTCTCTACGAGCAGTACTTC
cdr3_aa: CASSYGQVLYEQYF

j_call: TRBJ2-7
v_call: TRBV7-8
d_call: TRBD1
clone_size: NA
cdr3_nt: TGTGCCAGCAGCTCGGGGACAGCTCTCTACGAGCAGTACTTC
cdr3_aa: CASSSGTALYEQYF

j_call: TRBJ2-2
v_call: TRBV6-5
d_call: NA
clone_size: NA
cdr3_nt: TGTGCCAGCAGTTACGCCGGGAGAGCCGGGGAGCTGTTTTTT
cdr3_aa: CASSYAGRAGELFF

j_call: TRBJ1-5
v_call: TRBV4-1
d_call: TRBD1
clone_size: NA
cdr3_nt: TGCGCCAGCAGCCAAGGGACAGGGAGTTATAGCAATCAGCCCCAGCATTTT
cdr3_aa: CASSQGTGSYSNQPQHF

j_call: TRBJ1-4
v_call: TRBV5-5
d_call: TRBD1
clone_size: once
cdr3_nt: TGTGCCAGCAGCTTGTGGGGACAGCGGAATGAAAAACTGTTTTTT
cdr3_aa: CASSLWGQRNEKLFF

j_call: TRBJ2-6
v_call: TRBV6-5
d_call: TRBD1
clone_size: NA
cdr3_nt: TGTGCCAGCAGTTCACAACAGGGGGCTGGGGCCAACGTCCTGACTTTC
cdr3_aa: CASSSQQGAGANVLTF

j_call: TRBJ2-7
v_call: TRBV7-3
d_call: TRBD2
clone_size: NA
cdr3_nt: TGTGCCAGCAGCTTGGCCGGGAGGGGGTCCTACGAGCAGTACTTC
cdr3_aa: CASSLAGRGSYEQYF

j_call: TRBJ1-1
v_call: TRBV19
d_call: TRBD1
clone_size: NA
cdr3_nt: TGTGCCAGTAGACAGGGGAACATGAACACTGAAGCTTTCTTT
cdr3_aa: CASRQGNMNTEAFF

j_call: TRBJ2-1
v_call: TRBV19
d_call: NA
clone_size: NA
cdr3_nt: TGTGCCAGTAGTATAGGTTCGCGACAGGGGTTGAGCGGGGCATACAATGAGCAGTTCTTC
cdr3_aa: CASSIGSRQGLSGAYNEQFF

j_call: TRBJ2-5
v_call: TRBV11-3
d_call: NA
clone_size: NA
cdr3_nt: TGTGCCAGCAGCTTAGCCAGGGGCGCGGAGACCCAGTACTTC
cdr3_aa: CASSLARGAETQYF

j_call: TRBJ2-3
v_call: TRBV18
d_call: TRBD2
clone_size: NA
cdr3_nt: TGTGCCAGCTCACTAAATAGCGGGGGCTACACAGATACGCAGTATTTT
cdr3_aa: CASSLNSGGYTDTQYF

j_call: TRBJ1-3
v_call: TRBV19
d_call: TRBD1
clone_size: NA
cdr3_nt: TGTGCCAGTAGTACATGGACAGGCTCTGGAAACACCATATATTTT
cdr3_aa: CASSTWTGSGNTIYF

j_call: TRBJ2-2
v_call: TRBV7-2
d_call: TRBD1
clone_size: NA
cdr3_nt: TGTGCCAGCAGCTTAGGGACAGGGACGAACACCGGGGAGCTGTTTTTT
cdr3_aa: CASSLGTGTNTGELFF

j_call: TRBJ2-7
v_call: TRBV4-3
d_call: TRBD1
clone_size: NA
cdr3_nt: TGCGCCAGCAGCCAAGATGTGCAGGGGGCAGTCGAGCAGTACTTC
cdr3_aa: CASSQDVQGAVEQYF

j_call: TRBJ2-1
v_call: TRBV28
d_call: TRBD2
clone_size: NA
cdr3_nt: TGTGCCAGCAGTTTAGCGGCTAGCGGGAAATTTAATGAGCAGTTCTTC
cdr3_aa: CASSLAASGKFNEQFF

j_call: TRBJ1-2
v_call: TRBV7-9
d_call: NA
clone_size: NA
cdr3_nt: TGTGCCAGCAGCTTAGATTCTGGAGACCGGGGCTACACCTTC
cdr3_aa: CASSLDSGDRGYTF

j_call: TRBJ2-2
v_call: TRBV5-1
d_call: NA
clone_size: NA
cdr3_nt: TGCGCCAGCAGCTTCCGACAACAGGGCACCGGGGAGCTGTTTTTT
cdr3_aa: CASSFRQQGTGELFF

j_call: TRBJ2-5
v_call: TRBV9
d_call: TRBD1
clone_size: NA
cdr3_nt: TGTGCCAGCAGCGGGGGACAGACCCAAGAGACCCAGTACTTC
cdr3_aa: CASSGGQTQETQYF

j_call: TRBJ2-7
v_call: TRBV7-2
d_call: NA
clone_size: NA
cdr3_nt: TGTGCCAGCAGCTTAGGACGAGGTCTCTACTCGGAAACCTACGAGCAGTACTTC
cdr3_aa: CASSLGRGLYSETYEQYF

j_call: TRBJ1-2
v_call: TRBV6-6
d_call: NA
clone_size: NA
cdr3_nt: TGTGCCAGCAGTTACCCCGGCGGTAACTATGGCTACACCTTC
cdr3_aa: CASSYPGGNYGYTF

j_call: TRBJ1-5
v_call: TRBV5-5
d_call: NA
clone_size: NA
cdr3_nt: TGTGCCAGCAGCTTGGTGGCAGGTAGCAATCAGCCCCAGCATTTT
cdr3_aa: CASSLVAGSNQPQHF

j_call: TRBJ1-4
v_call: TRBV7-2
d_call: NA
clone_size: NA
cdr3_nt: TGTGCCAGCAGCTTATGGGGGCGCGAGGAAAAACTGTTTTTT
cdr3_aa: CASSLWGREEKLFF

j_call: TRBJ1-2
v_call: TRBV28
d_call: TRBD1
clone_size: NA
cdr3_nt: TGTGCCAGCAGTTTATGGTTAGTGGGACAGGGGACCTATGGCTACACCTTC
cdr3_aa: CASSLWLVGQGTYGYTF

j_call: TRBJ2-7
v_call: TRBV7-2
d_call: NA
clone_size: NA
cdr3_nt: TGTGCCAGCAGCCCCAACACAGGGTACGAGCAGTACTTC
cdr3_aa: CASSPNTGYEQYF

j_call: TRBJ2-7
v_call: TRBV6-5
d_call: TRBD2
clone_size: NA
cdr3_nt: TGTGCCAGCAGTTATTTTGGGCGGGAGGAGTACGAGCAGTACTTC
cdr3_aa: CASSYFGREEYEQYF

j_call: TRBJ1-2
v_call: TRBV4-2
d_call: NA
clone_size: few
cdr3_nt: TGTGCCAGCAGCCCAGCCCTGACACCCAACTATGGCTACACCTTC
cdr3_aa: CASSPALTPNYGYTF

j_call: TRBJ2-7
v_call: TRBV7-2
d_call: NA
clone_size: NA
cdr3_nt: TGTGCCAGCAGCCCCGACTTGGGGCAGACCTACGAGCAGTACTTC
cdr3_aa: CASSPDLGQTYEQYF

j_call: TRBJ2-2
v_call: TRBV2
d_call: TRBD1
clone_size: NA
cdr3_nt: TGTGCCAGCAACTTAGGTGGGACAGAAAACACCGGGGAGCTGTTTTTT
cdr3_aa: CASNLGGTENTGELFF

j_call: TRBJ2-1
v_call: TRBV27
d_call: NA
clone_size: NA
cdr3_nt: TGTGCCAGCAGTTTAAGGGGGAATGTCTTGGGTGAGCAGTTCTTC
cdr3_aa: CASSLRGNVLGEQFF